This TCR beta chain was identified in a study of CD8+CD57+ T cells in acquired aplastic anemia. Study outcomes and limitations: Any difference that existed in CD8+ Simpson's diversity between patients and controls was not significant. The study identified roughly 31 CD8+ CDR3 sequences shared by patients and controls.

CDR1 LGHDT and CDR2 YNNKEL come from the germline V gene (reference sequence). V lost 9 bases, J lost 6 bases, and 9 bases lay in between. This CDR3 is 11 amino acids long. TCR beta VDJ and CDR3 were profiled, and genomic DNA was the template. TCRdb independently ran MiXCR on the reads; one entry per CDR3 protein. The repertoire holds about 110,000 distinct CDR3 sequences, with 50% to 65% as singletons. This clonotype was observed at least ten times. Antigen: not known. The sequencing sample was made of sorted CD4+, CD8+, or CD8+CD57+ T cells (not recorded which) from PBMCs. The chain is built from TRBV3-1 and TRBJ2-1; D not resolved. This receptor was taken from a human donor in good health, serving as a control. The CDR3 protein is CASSRANEQFF. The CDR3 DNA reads TGTGCCAGTAGCAGAGCCAATGAGCAGTTCTTC.